The 31 T cell receptor beta chains presented below share a single source sample, sequenced in a study of OX40 agonist ivuxolimab in advanced cancers. The protocol used for the library was the immunoSEQ multiplex PCR assay. The immuneACCESS repertoire file appears here via TCRdb, limited to in-frame rearrangements. These files lack a portion of the clones; in checked studies, under half of the deficit traces to unresolved V genes, and the cause of the others is not known. Here the sample has under 95,000 clones; roughly 89% occur a single time. Approximately 9.3% of the sample lies in the top ten. The material was CD4+ or CD8+ T cells sorted from blood, obtained in a trial of the OX40 agonist ivuxolimab. The receptors come from an adult with an advanced solid tumor such as melanoma, head and neck, liver or kidney cancer.

The chain carries TRBV7-9 and TRBJ2-4; 9 bases align to TRBD2. The CDR3 is 17 residues long. Germline values: CDR1 SEHNR, CDR2 FQNEAQ (reference sequence). The trim removed 4 bases at V and 4 bases at J, leaving 11 bases unmatched. This CDR3 is CASSSLTSGPTKNIQYF. The CDR3 DNA reads TGTGCCAGCAGCTCCTTAACTAGCGGGCCGACGAAAAACATTCAGTACTTC. The variable domain in full, completed from reference TRBV7-9 and TRBJ2-4, reads DTGVSQNPRHKITKRGQNVTFRCDPISEHNRLYWYRQTLGQGPEFLTYFQNEAQLEKSRLLSDRFSAERPKGSFSTLEIQRTEQGDSAMYLCASSSLTSGPTKNIQYFGAGTRLSVL.

The chain combines TRBV28 with TRBJ2-7; D could derive from TRBD1 or TRBD2 (5 bases each). The V end was cut by 8 bases, the J end by 4 bases, with 12 bases between. Germline V gene data show CDR1 as MDHEN and CDR2 as SYDVKM. The CDR3 runs to 12 residues. The CDR3 nucleotides read TGTGCCAGCGGGGGAAGGTTGTACGAGCAGTACTTC. Protein sequence: CASGGRLYEQYF.

The V gene is TRBV7-9, the J gene TRBJ2-2; no reliable D call. Germline-derived CDR1 and CDR2 are SEHNR and FQNEAQ (reference sequence). This CDR3 is built from 12 residues. The V gene lost 5 bases and the J gene lost 3 bases, with 4 bases spanning the gap. The CDR3 loop is CASSQDTGELFF. CDR3 DNA: TGTGCCAGCAGCCAGGACACCGGGGAGCTGTTTTTT.

A few counts support this clone. The V call is TRBV28, the J call TRBJ1-2, with 9 bases identical to TRBD1. The CDR3 contains 13 residues. The trim removed 6 bases at V and 7 bases at J, leaving 6 bases unmatched. Germline V CDR1 and CDR2: MDHEN, SYDVKM. The CDR3 region is CASSQGQGGGYTF. In nucleotides, the CDR3 is TGTGCCAGCAGCCAGGGACAGGGCGGTGGCTACACCTTC.

This chain connects TRBV10-1 to TRBJ1-1; D remains unclear. The germline CDR1 and CDR2 sequences are WNHNN and SYGVQD (reference sequence). CDR3 length equals 15 residues. V gave up 3 bases and J gave up 1 base, with 12 bases separating them. The CDR3, as DNA: TGCGCCAGCAGTGACCTCGGACCTGGGAACACTGAAGCTTTCTTT. This translates into CASSDLGPGNTEAFF.

The V call is TRBV28, the J call TRBJ1-2; maybe TRBD1 (6 bases). The ends were cut back, 6 bases at V and 4 bases at J, with 12 bases in the middle. CDR1 and CDR2 from the germline V gene are MDHEN and SYDVKM. This CDR3 is 13 amino acids long. The CDR3 DNA reads TGTGCCAGCAGCCCTCGGACAGCCTATGGCTACACCTTC. Amino acids: CASSPRTAYGYTF.

The V and J genes are TRBV4-1 and TRBJ2-4, with 8 bases identical to TRBD1. Germline assignment: CDR1 MGHRA and CDR2 YSYEKL. V lost 0 bases, J lost 0 bases, and 10 bases stayed unmatched. This CDR3 spans 19 amino acids. The CDR3 reads CASSQDRRQGILAKNIQYF. In DNA, the CDR3 is TGCGCCAGCAGCCAAGATCGAAGACAGGGGATCCTAGCCAAAAACATTCAGTACTTC.

The rearrangement links TRBV4-1 to TRBJ1-2, with D possibly TRBD1 on 6 matching bases. Germline-derived CDR1 and CDR2 are MGHRA and YSYEKL. The germline V and J ends were trimmed by 2 bases and 3 bases, with 22 bases remaining between them. The CDR3 is 18 amino acids. CDR3 amino acids: CASSQYGWVQGRDYGYTF. CDR3 sequence (DNA): TGCGCCAGCAGCCAATACGGGTGGGTACAGGGAAGAGACTATGGCTACACCTTC.

The chain carries TRBV5-6 and TRBJ2-2; D is perhaps TRBD2 (6 bases). The CDR3 sequence is 13 residues long. V was shortened by 6 bases and J by 6 bases, with 12 bases between the two germline ends. CDR1 SGHDT and CDR2 YYEEEE come from the germline V gene. DNA for the CDR3: TGTGCCAGCACCTTTGGGGGGTCCGGGGAGCTGTTTTTT. The encoded protein is CASTFGGSGELFF.

This chain links TRBV13 with TRBJ2-3; D gene uncertain. Trimming left V 3 bases short and J 0 bases short, with 10 bases between. The CDR3 extends over 15 amino acids. Germline V gene sequence: CDR1 PRHDT, CDR2 FYEKMQ (reference sequence). CDR3 in amino acids: CASSLQGWSTDTQYF. CDR3 coding DNA: TGTGCCAGCAGCTTGCAAGGGTGGAGCACAGATACGCAGTATTTT.

The chain is built from TRBV19 and TRBJ1-5; maybe TRBD1 (5 bases). The germline CDR1 and CDR2 sequences are LNHDA and SQIVND (reference sequence). Between the trimmed V and J ends, which lost 5 bases and 2 bases, there was a span of 10 bases. The CDR3 is 14 amino acids. The CDR3 reads CASSPPGGNQPQHF. As DNA, the CDR3 is TGTGCCAGTAGTCCCCCGGGGGGCAATCAGCCCCAGCATTTT.

This clone was counted a single time. The V and J genes are TRBV9 and TRBJ1-3; D uncertain. Germline V CDR1 and CDR2: SGDLS, YYNGEE. The CDR3 runs 12 residues. Here the CDR3 reads CASSGSGNTIYF. The CDR3 nucleotides read TGTGCATCGTCGGGCTCTGGAAACACCATATATTTT.

This clone was detected a few times. The V and J genes are TRBV4-1 and TRBJ2-3; no definite D call. The CDR3 contains 12 residues. Trimming removed 7 bases from V and 0 bases from J, with 5 bases in between. CDR1 and CDR2 from the germline V gene are MGHRA and YSYEKL. For the CDR3, the DNA is TGCGCCAGCAAAGGGAGCACAGATACGCAGTATTTT. Amino acid sequence: CASKGSTDTQYF.

V and J are TRBV29-1 and TRBJ1-2; D remains unclear. Germline V CDR1 and CDR2: SQVTM, ANQGSEA. Deletions cut 3 bases from V and 5 bases from J, with 13 bases between. CDR3 length: 13 amino acids. CDR3 nucleotide sequence: TGCAGCGTTGAGGGCTTCGGAAGGTATGGCTACACCTTC. Its protein is CSVEGFGRYGYTF. The full variable domain, completed using reference TRBV29-1 and TRBJ1-2, is SAVISQKPSRDICQRGTSLTIQCQVDSQVTMMFWYRQQPGQSLTLIATANQGSEATYESGFVIDKFPISRPNLTFSTLTVSNMSPEDSSIYLCSVEGFGRYGYTFGSGTRLTVV.

V is TRBV27 and J is TRBJ2-7; no definite D call. Germline CDR1 is MNHEY and CDR2 is SMNVEV (reference sequence). V lost 5 bases and J lost 3, with 20 bases in between. The CDR3 is 16 amino acids. CDR3 coding DNA: TGTGCCAGCAGTCCCACTCAGGTGATCGCCGGCTACGAGCAGTACTTC. Translation gives CASSPTQVIAGYEQYF.

The chain has TRBV15 and TRBJ2-2, with D possibly called TRBD1 or TRBD2 (6 bases each). The CDR3 length is 15 residues. The germline V gene encodes CDR1 LNHNV and CDR2 YYDKDF (reference sequence). The V end was cut by 1 base, the J end by 4 bases, with 10 bases between. The CDR3, as DNA: TGTGCCACCAGCAGAGGACAGGAGGGCACCGGGGAGCTGTTTTTT. It encodes CATSRGQEGTGELFF.

The table lists this clone with a few counts. The V call is TRBV29-1, the J call TRBJ1-2; no reliable D call. V lost 6 bases and J lost 1, with 12 bases in between. The germline V gene encodes CDR1 SQVTM and CDR2 ANQGSEA. This CDR3 has 13 residues. This CDR3 reads CSVRQTNNYGYTF. The CDR3 nucleotides read TGCAGCGTACGGCAGACGAATAACTATGGCTACACCTTC.

This chain links TRBV19 with TRBJ2-3; 9 bases match TRBD2. This CDR3 is built from 15 residues. Trimming cost V 4 bases and J 6 bases; bases outside gene matches: 8. Per germline, CDR1 LNHDA and CDR2 SQIVND (reference sequence). CDR3 amino acids: CASSTGLAIGDTQYF. The DNA of the CDR3 is TGTGCCAGTAGTACCGGACTAGCGATCGGCGATACGCAGTATTTT.

This chain uses TRBV6-5 with TRBJ1-1, with TRBD1 matching 7 bases. Germline V CDR1 and CDR2: MNHEY, SVGAGI. The CDR3 sequence is 14 residues long. The V segment lost 8 bases and the J segment 11 bases; nucleotides outside the gene matches: 17. The CDR3, as DNA: TGTGCCAGCGGACGCGAATCGGACGACAGGGAGGCTTTCTTT. Its translation: CASGRESDDREAFF.

The rearrangement uses TRBV4-1 and TRBJ2-7, with D possibly TRBD2 on 6 matching bases. The CDR3 runs 14 residues. The germline V and J ends were trimmed by 5 bases and 4 bases, with 15 bases remaining between them. In germline, CDR1 is MGHRA, CDR2 YSYEKL. CDR3 in amino acids: CASSDQGLDYEQYF. The CDR3 DNA follows: TGCGCCAGCAGCGACCAGGGACTCGATTACGAGCAGTACTTC.

This clone was counted a single time. The genes are TRBV5-4 and TRBJ2-7, with TRBD1 matching 7 bases. V trimming: 5 bases; J trimming: 6 bases; junction bases outside the gene matches: 11. The CDR3 extends over 14 amino acids. Germline CDR1 and CDR2: SGHNT and YYREEE (reference sequence). The CDR3 coding sequence is TGTGCCAGCAGGAGACAGGGCTGGGATCGCGAGCAGTACTTC. Protein product: CASRRQGWDREQYF.

The J gene is TRBJ2-7, the V gene TRBV29-1; TRBD2 is a possible D gene (5 bases). CDR1 and CDR2 from the germline V gene are SQVTM and ANQGSEA. The CDR3 contains 13 residues. Trimming stripped 6 bases from V and 7 bases from J, with 19 bases between. The CDR3 bases are TGCAGCGTCCGAGAGGTCGAATCGGGGGAGCAGTACTTC. Translated: CSVREVESGEQYF.

The chain employs TRBV6-1 and TRBJ1-1, with a weak D call TRBD1 (5 bases). In germline, CDR1 is MNHNS, CDR2 SASEGT. The CDR3 has 13 amino acids. Trimming took 6 bases from V and 5 from J, leaving 13 bases between them. The CDR3 DNA is TGTGCCAGCAGCACCGGGACGGAGACTGAAGCTTTCTTT. Protein product: CASSTGTETEAFF.

The chain employs TRBV5-8 and TRBJ1-5; D gene uncertain. The germline V gene has CDR1 SGHTS and CDR2 YDEGEE. The CDR3 sequence is 14 residues long. The ends were cut back, 1 base at V and 6 bases at J, with 11 bases in the middle. The CDR3 DNA follows: TGTGCCAGCAGCTTGTTTTTGGGTTTTCAGCCCCAGCATTTT. Amino acid sequence: CASSLFLGFQPQHF.

V is TRBV30 and J is TRBJ1-2; 8 nucleotides align to TRBD1. The V gene's germline CDR1 is GTSNPN and CDR2 SVGIG (reference sequence). The CDR3 runs to 14 residues. V gave up 0 bases and J gave up 11 bases; unmatched junction bases: 11. CDR3 sequence reads: CAWSVRDRLSGYTF. The CDR3 nucleotides are TGTGCCTGGAGTGTAAGGGACAGGCTCTCTGGGTACACCTTC.

In nucleotides, the CDR3 is TGTGCCAGCAGCGTTTCCGGGACTAGCGGGGTAGATACGCAGTATTTT. It encodes CASSVSGTSGVDTQYF. The chain links TRBV9 to TRBJ2-3; 13 bases map to TRBD2. Trimming at V came to 2 bases and at J to 5 bases, leaving 5 bases not matched to a gene. From germline, CDR1 is SGDLS and CDR2 YYNGEE. The CDR3 consists of 16 residues.

This clone was picked up a small number of times. The CDR3 loop reads CASSLEGAKGEQYF. The CDR3 DNA reads TGTGCCAGCAGCTTAGAAGGCGCCAAGGGCGAGCAGTACTTC. The chain has TRBV11-2 and TRBJ2-7; no definite D call. Germline CDR1 reads SGHAT; CDR2 reads FQNNGV. V shed 0 bases and J shed 6 bases, with 12 bases lying between them. The CDR3 has 14 residues.

The chain recombines TRBV7-9 with TRBJ1-2; D remains ambiguous. Trimming took 5 bases from V and 13 from J, leaving 17 bases between them. The CDR3 totals 12 residues. Germline V gene data show CDR1 as SEHNR and CDR2 as FQNEAQ (reference sequence). The CDR3, as DNA: TGTGCCAGCAGCCCCGGACCCTTTAACGGCACCTTC. Its translation is CASSPGPFNGTF.

This clone was found once. The chain employs TRBV10-3 and TRBJ2-7; D unresolved. Germline values: CDR1 ENHRY, CDR2 SYGVKD. V dropped 2 bases and J dropped 5 bases, with 16 bases sitting between them. This CDR3 region has 15 residues. In DNA form, the CDR3 reads TGTGCCATCAGTGAGGTTGGGCAGGAGAACGACGAGCAGTACTTC. It specifies CAISEVGQENDEQYF.

The chain couples TRBV7-9 to TRBJ1-2; maybe TRBD1 (5 bases). The V gene lost 5 bases and the J gene lost 5 bases, with 15 bases spanning the gap. Germline CDR1 is SEHNR and CDR2 is FQNEAQ (reference sequence). The CDR3 covers 14 residues. The CDR3 nucleotides read TGTGCCAGCAGCACCTACACCGACAGATATGGCTACACCTTC. Protein: CASSTYTDRYGYTF.

The chain carries TRBV6-6 and TRBJ2-1; 9 nucleotides match TRBD2. The V segment lost 6 bases and the J segment 0 bases; nucleotides outside the gene matches: 3. Germline V gene data show CDR1 as MNHNY and CDR2 as SVGAGI (reference sequence). CDR3 length: 15 residues. The CDR3 protein is CASRLAGASYNEQFF. The DNA for the CDR3 is TGTGCCAGCAGATTAGCGGGAGCCTCCTACAATGAGCAGTTCTTC.